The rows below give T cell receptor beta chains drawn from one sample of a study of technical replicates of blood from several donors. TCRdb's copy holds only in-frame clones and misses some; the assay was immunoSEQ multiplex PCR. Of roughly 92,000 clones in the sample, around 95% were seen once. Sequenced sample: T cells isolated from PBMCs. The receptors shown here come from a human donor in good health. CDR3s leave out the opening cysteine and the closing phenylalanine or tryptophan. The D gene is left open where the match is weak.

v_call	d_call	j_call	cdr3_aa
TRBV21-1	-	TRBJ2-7	ASNATSGRREQY
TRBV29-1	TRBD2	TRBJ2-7	SVDLAETYEQY
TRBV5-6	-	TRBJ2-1	ASSFGTSRYNEQF
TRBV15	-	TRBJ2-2	ATSPPSGELF
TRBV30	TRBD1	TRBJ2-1	AWFFPGQVNNEQF
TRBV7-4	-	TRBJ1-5	ASSTWGGASQPQH
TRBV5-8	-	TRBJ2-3	ASSLRTWSDTQY
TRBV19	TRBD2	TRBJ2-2	ASSTETGTSGSWTGELF
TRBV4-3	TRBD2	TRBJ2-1	ASSQAWGTSGRNSYNEQF
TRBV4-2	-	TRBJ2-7	ASSQNNYEQY
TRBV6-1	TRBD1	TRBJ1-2	ASTRDREGYGYT
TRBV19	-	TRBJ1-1	ASSIDGGRSPEAF
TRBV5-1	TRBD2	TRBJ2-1	ASSLTLASLGEQF
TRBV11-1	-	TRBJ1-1	ASSYMNTEAF
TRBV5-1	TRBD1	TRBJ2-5	ASSLGTGQKETQY
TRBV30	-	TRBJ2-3	AWSVGLTSSTDTQY
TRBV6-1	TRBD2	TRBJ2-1	ASSDRGLTNEQF
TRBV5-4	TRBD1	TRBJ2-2	ASSSLGQGEAGELF
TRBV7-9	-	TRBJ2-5	ASSLVGTSQGETQY
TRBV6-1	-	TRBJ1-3	ASSDLTSRVKVY
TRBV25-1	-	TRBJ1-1	ASRMTQNTEAF
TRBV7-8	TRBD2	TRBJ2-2	ASSLALNSGRYEHRGAV
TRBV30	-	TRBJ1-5	AWSGGNQPQH
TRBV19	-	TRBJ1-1	ASSIGQASEAF
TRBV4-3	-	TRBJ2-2	ASSQDTAWQGGTGELF
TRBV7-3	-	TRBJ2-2	ASSSGQITGELF